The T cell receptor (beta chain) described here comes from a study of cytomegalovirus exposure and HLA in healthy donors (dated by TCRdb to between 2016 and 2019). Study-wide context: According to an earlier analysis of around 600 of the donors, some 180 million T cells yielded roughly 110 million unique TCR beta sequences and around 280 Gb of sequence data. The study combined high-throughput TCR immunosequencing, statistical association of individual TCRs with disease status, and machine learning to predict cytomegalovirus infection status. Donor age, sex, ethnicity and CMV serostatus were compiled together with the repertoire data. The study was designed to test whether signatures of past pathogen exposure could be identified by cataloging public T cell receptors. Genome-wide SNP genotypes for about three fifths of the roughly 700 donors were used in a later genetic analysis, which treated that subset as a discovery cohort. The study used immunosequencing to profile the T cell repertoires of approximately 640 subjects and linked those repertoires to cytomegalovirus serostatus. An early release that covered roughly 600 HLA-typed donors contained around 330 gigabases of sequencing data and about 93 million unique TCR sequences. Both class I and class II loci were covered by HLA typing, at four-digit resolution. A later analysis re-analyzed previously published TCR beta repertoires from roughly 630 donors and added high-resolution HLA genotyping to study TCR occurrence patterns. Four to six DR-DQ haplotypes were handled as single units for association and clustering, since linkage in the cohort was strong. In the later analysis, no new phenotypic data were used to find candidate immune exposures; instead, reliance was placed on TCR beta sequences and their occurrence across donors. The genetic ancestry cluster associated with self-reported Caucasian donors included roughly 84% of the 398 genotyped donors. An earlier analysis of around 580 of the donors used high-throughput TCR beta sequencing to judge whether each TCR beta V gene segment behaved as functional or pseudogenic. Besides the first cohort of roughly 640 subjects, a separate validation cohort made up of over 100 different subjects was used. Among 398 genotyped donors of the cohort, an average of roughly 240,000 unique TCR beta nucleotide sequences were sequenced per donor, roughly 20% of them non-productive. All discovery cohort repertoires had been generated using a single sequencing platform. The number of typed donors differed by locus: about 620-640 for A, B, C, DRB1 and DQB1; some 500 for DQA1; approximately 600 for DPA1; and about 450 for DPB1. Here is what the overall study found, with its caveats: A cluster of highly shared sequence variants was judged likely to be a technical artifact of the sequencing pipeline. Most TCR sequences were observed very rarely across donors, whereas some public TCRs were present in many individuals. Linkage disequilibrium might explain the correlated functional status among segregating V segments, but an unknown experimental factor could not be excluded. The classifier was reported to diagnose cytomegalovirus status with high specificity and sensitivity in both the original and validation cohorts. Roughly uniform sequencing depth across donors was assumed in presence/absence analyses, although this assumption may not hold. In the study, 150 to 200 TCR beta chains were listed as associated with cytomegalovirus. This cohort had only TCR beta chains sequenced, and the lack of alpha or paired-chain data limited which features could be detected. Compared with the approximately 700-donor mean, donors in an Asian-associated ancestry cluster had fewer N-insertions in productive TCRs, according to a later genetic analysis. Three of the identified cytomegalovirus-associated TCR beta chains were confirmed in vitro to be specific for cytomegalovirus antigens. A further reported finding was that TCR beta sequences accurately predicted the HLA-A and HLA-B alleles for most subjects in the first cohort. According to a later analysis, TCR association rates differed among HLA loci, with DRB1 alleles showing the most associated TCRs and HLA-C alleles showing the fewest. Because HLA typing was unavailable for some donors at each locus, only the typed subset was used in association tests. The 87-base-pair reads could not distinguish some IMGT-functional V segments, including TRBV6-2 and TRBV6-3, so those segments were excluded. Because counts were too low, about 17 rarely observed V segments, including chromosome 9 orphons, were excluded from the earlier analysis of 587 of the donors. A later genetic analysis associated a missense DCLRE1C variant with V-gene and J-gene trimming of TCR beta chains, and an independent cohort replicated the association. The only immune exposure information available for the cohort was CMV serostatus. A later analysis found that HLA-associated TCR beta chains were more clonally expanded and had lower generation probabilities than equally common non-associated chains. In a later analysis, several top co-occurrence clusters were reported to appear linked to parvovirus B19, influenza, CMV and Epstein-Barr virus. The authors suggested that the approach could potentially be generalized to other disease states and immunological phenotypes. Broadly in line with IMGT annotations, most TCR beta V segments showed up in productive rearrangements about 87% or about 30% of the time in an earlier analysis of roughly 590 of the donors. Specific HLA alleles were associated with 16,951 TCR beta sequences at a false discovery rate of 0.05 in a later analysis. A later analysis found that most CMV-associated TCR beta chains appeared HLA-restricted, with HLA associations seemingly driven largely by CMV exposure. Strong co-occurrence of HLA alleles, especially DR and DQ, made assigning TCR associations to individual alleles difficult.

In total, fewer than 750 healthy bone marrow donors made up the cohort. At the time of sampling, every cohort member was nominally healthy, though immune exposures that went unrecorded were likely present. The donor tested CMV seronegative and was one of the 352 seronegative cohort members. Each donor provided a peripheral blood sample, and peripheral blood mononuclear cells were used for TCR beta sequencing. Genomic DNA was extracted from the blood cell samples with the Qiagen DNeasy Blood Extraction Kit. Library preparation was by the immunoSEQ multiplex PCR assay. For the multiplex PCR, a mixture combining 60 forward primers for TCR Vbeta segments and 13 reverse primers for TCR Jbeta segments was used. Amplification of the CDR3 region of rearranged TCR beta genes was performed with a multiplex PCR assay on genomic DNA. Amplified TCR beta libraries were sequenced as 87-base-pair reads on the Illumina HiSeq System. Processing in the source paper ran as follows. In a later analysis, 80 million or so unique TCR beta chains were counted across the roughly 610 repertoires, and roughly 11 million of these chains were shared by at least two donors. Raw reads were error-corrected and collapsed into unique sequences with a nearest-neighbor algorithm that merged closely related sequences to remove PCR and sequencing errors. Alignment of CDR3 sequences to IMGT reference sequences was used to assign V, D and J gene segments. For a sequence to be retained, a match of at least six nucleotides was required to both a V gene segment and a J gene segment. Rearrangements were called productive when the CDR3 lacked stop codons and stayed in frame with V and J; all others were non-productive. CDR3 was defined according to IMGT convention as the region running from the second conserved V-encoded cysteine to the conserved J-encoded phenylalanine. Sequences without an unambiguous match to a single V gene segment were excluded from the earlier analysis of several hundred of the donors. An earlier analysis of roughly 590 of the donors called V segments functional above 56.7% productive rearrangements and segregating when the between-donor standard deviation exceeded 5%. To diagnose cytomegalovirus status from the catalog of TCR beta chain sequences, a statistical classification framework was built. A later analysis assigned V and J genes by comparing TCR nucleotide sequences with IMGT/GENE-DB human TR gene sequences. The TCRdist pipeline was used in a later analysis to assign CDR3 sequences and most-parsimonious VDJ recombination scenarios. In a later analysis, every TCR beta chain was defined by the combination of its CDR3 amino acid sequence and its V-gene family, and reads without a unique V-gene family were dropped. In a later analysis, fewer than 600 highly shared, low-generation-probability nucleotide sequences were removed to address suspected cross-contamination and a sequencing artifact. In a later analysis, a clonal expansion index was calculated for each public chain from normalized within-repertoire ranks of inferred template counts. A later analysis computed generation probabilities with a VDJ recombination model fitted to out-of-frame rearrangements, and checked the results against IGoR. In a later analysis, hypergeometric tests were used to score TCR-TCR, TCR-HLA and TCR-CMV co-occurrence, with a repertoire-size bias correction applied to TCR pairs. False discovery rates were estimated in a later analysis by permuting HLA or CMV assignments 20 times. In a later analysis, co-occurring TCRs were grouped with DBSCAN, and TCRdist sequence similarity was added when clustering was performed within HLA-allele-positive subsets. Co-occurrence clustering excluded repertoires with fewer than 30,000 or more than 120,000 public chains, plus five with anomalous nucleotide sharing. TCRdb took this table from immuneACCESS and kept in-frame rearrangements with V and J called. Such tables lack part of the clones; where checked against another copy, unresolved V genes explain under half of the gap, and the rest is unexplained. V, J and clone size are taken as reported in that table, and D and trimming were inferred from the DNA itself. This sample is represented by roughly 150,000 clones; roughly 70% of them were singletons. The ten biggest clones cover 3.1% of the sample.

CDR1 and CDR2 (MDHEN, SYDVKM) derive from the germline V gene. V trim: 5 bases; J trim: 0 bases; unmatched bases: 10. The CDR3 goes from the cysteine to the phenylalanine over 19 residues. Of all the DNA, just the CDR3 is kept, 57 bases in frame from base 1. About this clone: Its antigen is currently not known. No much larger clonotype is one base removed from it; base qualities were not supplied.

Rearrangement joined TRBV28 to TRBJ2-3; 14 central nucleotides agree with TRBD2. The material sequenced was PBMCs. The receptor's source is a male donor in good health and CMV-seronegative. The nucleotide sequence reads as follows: TGTGCCAGCAGTCTACCCGGGACTAGCGGGGGCCTTAGCACAGATACGCAGTATTTT. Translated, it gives CASSLPGTSGGLSTDTQYF.